Shown below are 5 T cell receptor beta chains from a single sample sequenced in a study of CD8 T cells in Susac syndrome (dated by TCRdb to 2018 to 2020). Library prep was done by the immunoSEQ multiplex PCR assay. RNA was extracted using the RNeasy kit, and roughly 0.5 to 1 microgram was reverse transcribed with random hexamers. In-frame beta chains were kept once TCRdb had trimmed the public reads at Q25 with fastp and called clones with MiXCR. One record per CDR3 amino acid sequence lists the most common genes and DNA. The sample has a few hundred thousand distinct CDR3 sequences on record, under 95% of them singletons. The ten top clones hold over 0.065% of the sample. The specimen sequenced was CD4+ T cells from PBMCs. The receptors derive from a human donor with multiple sclerosis.

The gene calls are TRBV20-1 and TRBJ1-2; D is uncertain. The germline V gene encodes CDR1 DFQATT and CDR2 SNEGSKA (reference sequence). The CDR3 totals 15 residues. The V and J ends lost 3 bases and 10 bases respectively, with 24 bases between them. CDR3 amino acids: CSASPGVAANPTYTF. CDR3 bases: TGCAGTGCTAGCCCCGGGGTTGCGGCCAATCCCACCTACACCTTC.

Only one count was recorded for this clonotype. The V gene is TRBV11-3, the J gene TRBJ2-5, with D perhaps TRBD1 or TRBD2 (5 bases each). The CDR3 is made up of 14 amino acids. The V gene lost 1 base and the J gene lost 4 bases, with 10 bases spanning the gap. From germline, CDR1 is SGHNT and CDR2 YENEEA. For the CDR3, the DNA is TGTGCCAGCAGCTTAGGCAGGGCGGGAGAGACCCAGTACTTC. It yields the protein CASSLGRAGETQYF.

V gene TRBV20-1 combines with J gene TRBJ2-2; D not resolved. CDR1 is DFQATT, CDR2 SNEGSKA, per germline (reference sequence). The CDR3 has 13 residues. V was clipped by 4 bases and J by 2 bases, with 8 bases between them. The CDR3 DNA sequence: TGCAGTGCTAAACTGACAAACACCGGGGAGCTGTTTTTT. Amino acids: CSAKLTNTGELFF.

The chain recombines TRBV4-3 with TRBJ2-7; TRBD2 aligns across 10 bases. The CDR3 consists of 16 residues. Trimming cost V 0 bases and J 4 bases; bases outside gene matches: 6. Germline V gene data show CDR1 as LGHNA and CDR2 as YSLEER. DNA of the CDR3: TGCGCCAGCAGCCAAGACCTAGCGGGAGCGATGTACGAGCAGTACTTC. This encodes CASSQDLAGAMYEQYF.

This chain uses TRBV5-1 with TRBJ2-7; 9 nucleotides agree with TRBD1. CDR1 is SGHRS and CDR2 is YFSETQ in the germline V gene. With 2 bases clipped from V and 5 bases from J, the junction kept 2 bases outside the gene matches. This CDR3 comprises 13 residues. The CDR3 region has the DNA TGCGCCAGCAGCTTTTGGACAGGGGACGAGCAGTACTTC. This codes for CASSFWTGDEQYF.